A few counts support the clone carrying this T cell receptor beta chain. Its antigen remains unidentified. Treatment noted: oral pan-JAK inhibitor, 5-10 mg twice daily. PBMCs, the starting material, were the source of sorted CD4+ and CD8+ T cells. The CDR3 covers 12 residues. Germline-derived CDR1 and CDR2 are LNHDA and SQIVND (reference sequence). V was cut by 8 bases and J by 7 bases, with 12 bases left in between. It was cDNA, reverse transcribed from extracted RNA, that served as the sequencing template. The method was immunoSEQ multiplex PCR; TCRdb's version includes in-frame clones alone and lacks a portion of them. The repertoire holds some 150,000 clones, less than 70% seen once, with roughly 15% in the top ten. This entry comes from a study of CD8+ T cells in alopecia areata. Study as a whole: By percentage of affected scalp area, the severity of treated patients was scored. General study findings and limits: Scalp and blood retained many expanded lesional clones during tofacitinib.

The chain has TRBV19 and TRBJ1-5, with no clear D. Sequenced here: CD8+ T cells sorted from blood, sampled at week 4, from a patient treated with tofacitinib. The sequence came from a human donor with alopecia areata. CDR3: CASLGRRQPQHF. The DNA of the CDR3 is TGTGCCAGTTTAGGGAGGCGGCAGCCCCAGCATTTT.